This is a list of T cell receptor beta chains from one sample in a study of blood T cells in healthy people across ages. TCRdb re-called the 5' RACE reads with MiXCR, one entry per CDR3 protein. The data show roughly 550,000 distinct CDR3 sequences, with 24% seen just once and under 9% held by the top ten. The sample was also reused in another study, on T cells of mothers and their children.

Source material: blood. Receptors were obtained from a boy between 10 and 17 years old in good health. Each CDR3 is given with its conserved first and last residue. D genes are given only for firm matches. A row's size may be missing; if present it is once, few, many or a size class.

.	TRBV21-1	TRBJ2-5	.	TGTGCCAGCAGTCAACTGGGGGTCCAGACCCAGTACTTC	CASSQLGVQTQYF
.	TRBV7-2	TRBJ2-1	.	TGTGCCAGCAGCTTAAGTCAGGTTATGGATGAGCAGTTCTTC	CASSLSQVMDEQFF
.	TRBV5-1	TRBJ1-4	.	TGCGCCAGCAGCTTGGTTGGGCGACCTGCCCGGGAGGAAAAACTGTTTTTT	CASSLVGRPAREEKLFF
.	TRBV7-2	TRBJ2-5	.	TGTGCCAGCAGCAGATACACTGAGACCCAGTACTTC	CASSRYTETQYF
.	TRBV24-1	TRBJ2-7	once	TGTGCCACCAGTGCTACGGGGACCTACGAGCAGTACTTC	CATSATGTYEQYF
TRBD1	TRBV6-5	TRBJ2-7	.	TGTGCCAGCAGTTACAGGGTGGAGACAGGGGGCCTGTCCTACGAGCAGTACTTC	CASSYRVETGGLSYEQYF
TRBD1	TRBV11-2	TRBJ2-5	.	TGTGCCAGCAGCTGGGGACAGACTCAAGAGACCCAGTACTTC	CASSWGQTQETQYF
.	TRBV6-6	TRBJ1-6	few	TGTGCCAGCAGTTATTTCGTGATGGCCAATTCACCCCTCCACTTT	CASSYFVMANSPLHF
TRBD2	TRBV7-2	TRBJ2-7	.	TGTGCCAGCAGCTTAGGTAGTCTAGCGGACCCCTACGAGCAGTACTTC	CASSLGSLADPYEQYF
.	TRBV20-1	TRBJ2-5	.	TGCAGTGCGCAAAGGGAGACCAAGTACTTC	CSAQRETKYF
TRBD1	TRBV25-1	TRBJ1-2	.	TGTGCCAGCAGTGAATCCGAGGGGGCGAAGGGCTACACCTTC	CASSESEGAKGYTF
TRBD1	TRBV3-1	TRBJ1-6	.	TGTGCCAGCAGCCACAGAGGACAGGCCGGTTCACCCCTCCACTTT	CASSHRGQAGSPLHF
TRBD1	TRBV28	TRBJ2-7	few	TGTGCCAGCAGTTTAGTGACGCGGGACAGGGTCAACTCCTACGAGCAGTACTTC	CASSLVTRDRVNSYEQYF
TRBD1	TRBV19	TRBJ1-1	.	TGTGCCAGTAGTGCCCGGGACAGGTACGAAGCTTTCTTT	CASSARDRYEAFF
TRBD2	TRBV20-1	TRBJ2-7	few	TGCAGTGCTAGAGATACTCGGCTAGCGGGATTAAAACTCTACGAGCAGTACTTC	CSARDTRLAGLKLYEQYF
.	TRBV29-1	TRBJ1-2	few	TGCAGCGTTGAAGAGGCCCTACTGGATGGCTACACCTTC	CSVEEALLDGYTF
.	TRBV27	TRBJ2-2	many	TGTGCCAGCAGTTTATCCCCCGGGGAGCTGTTTTTT	CASSLSPGELFF
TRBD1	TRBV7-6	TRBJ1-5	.	TGTGCCAGCAGTACTGCTCCGGGACAGGGTTCTCAGCCCCAGCATTTT	CASSTAPGQGSQPQHF
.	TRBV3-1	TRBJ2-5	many	TGTGCCAGCAGCCAAGTAGAGACCCAGTACTTC	CASSQVETQYF
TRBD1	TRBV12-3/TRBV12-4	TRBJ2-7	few	TGTGCCAGCAGCAGCGGACAGGGAGAAGGCGCCTACGAGCAGTACTTC	CASSSGQGEGAYEQYF
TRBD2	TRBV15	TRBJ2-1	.	TGTGCCACCAGCAGAGAAGGCGGGGGGCTGCTTAATGAGCAGTTCTTC	CATSREGGGLLNEQFF
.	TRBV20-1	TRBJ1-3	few	TGCAGTGCTCGGACAGTCGGGGGGAACACCATATATTTT	CSARTVGGNTIYF
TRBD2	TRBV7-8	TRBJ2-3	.	TGTGCCAGCAGCTTAGGCGGTGCGGGGGTGACAGATACGCAGTATTTT	CASSLGGAGVTDTQYF
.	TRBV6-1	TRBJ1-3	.	TGTGCCACCCATGAAGGGGTCTCTGGAAACACCATATATTTT	CATHEGVSGNTIYF
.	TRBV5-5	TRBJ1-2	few	TGTGCCAGCACCAATATCAGGGTTGACTATGGCTACACCTTC	CASTNIRVDYGYTF
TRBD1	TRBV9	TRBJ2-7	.	TGTGCCAGCAGCTTAGGCGACAGGGACCCCTTCGAGCAGTACTTC	CASSLGDRDPFEQYF
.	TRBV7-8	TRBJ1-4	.	TGTGCCAGCAGCTCTGGATGGGCTAATGAAAAACTGTTTTTT	CASSSGWANEKLFF
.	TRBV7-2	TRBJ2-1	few	TGTGCCAGCAGCTTACTGGGGGCCCTTTACAATGAGCAGTTCTTC	CASSLLGALYNEQFF